These 6 T cell receptor beta chains were all obtained from the same sample, sequenced in a study of technical replicates of blood from several donors. TCRdb's table, derived via immunoSEQ multiplex PCR, lists solely in-frame clones and lacks some. This repertoire shows 55,000 to 80,000 clones, about 90% found once; its top ten account for 0.35% to 0.45%. Material for sequencing was T cells isolated from PBMCs. The receptors were sampled from a human donor in good health.

The V and J genes are TRBV27 and TRBJ2-7; 8 bases fit TRBD2. V gave up 6 bases and J gave up 4 bases; unmatched junction bases: 8. The CDR3 runs to 14 residues. The germline CDR1 and CDR2 sequences are MNHEY and SMNVEV (reference sequence). The DNA for the CDR3 is TGTGCCAGCAGGGAGCGGGAGACGGTATACGAGCAGTACTTC. This gives the protein CASRERETVYEQYF.

The CDR3 is CASSKGTGIYGYTF. The DNA of the CDR3 is TGTGCCAGCAGTAAAGGGACAGGTATTTATGGCTACACCTTC. V is TRBV28 and J is TRBJ1-2; 8 bases match TRBD1. The ends lost 5 bases at V and 5 bases at J; junction bases unmatched: 7. Looked up from germline, CDR1 is MDHEN and CDR2 is SYDVKM. This CDR3 has 14 amino acids.

The chain couples TRBV9 to TRBJ2-7, with D possibly being TRBD1 (6 bases). The germline CDR1 and CDR2 sequences are SGDLS and YYNGEE. Trimming shortened V by 1 base and J by 3 bases, and 11 bases separated the two germline ends. The CDR3 consists of 14 residues. This CDR3 is CASSVLEGGYEQYF. The CDR3, as DNA: TGTGCCAGCAGCGTACTAGAAGGGGGCTACGAGCAGTACTTC.

The chain combines TRBV2 with TRBJ1-3; D is uncertain. V was cut by 5 bases and J by 4 bases, with 15 bases left in between. The V gene's germline CDR1 is SNHLY and CDR2 FYNNEI. The CDR3 spans 15 residues. In nucleotides, the CDR3 is TGTGCCAGCAGTCCCCAAGGAGGGAACGGAAACACCATATATTTT. This gives the protein CASSPQGGNGNTIYF.

CDR3 region: CASSVGLQGEVYEQYF. CDR3 bases: TGTGCCAGCAGCGTAGGTTTACAGGGGGAGGTCTACGAGCAGTACTTC. V and J are TRBV9 and TRBJ2-7; 8 nucleotides agree with TRBD1. This CDR3 has 16 amino acids. Germline V gene sequence: CDR1 SGDLS, CDR2 YYNGEE. V trimming: 0 bases; J trimming: 3 bases; junction bases outside the gene matches: 8.

This clone was detected a few times. The V gene is TRBV5-6, the J gene TRBJ1-2; tentatively, D is TRBD1 (5 bases). The V end was cut by 6 bases, the J end by 4 bases, with 16 bases between. Germline CDR1 is SGHDT and CDR2 is YYEEEE. The CDR3 has 14 amino acids. The CDR3 here is CASNYGGNLYGYTF. As DNA, the CDR3 is TGTGCCAGCAACTACGGGGGGAACCTCTATGGCTACACCTTC.